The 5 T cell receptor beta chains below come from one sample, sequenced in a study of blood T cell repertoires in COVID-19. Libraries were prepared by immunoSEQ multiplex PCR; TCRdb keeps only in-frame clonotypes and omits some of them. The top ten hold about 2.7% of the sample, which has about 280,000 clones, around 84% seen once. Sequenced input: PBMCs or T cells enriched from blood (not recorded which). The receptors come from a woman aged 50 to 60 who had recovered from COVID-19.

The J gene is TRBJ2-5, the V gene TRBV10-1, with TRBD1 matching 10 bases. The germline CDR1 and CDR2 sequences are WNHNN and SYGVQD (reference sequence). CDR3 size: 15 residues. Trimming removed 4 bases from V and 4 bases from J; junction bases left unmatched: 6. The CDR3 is CASSVGTGAPETQYF. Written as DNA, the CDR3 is TGCGCCAGCAGTGTGGGGACAGGGGCCCCAGAGACCCAGTACTTC.

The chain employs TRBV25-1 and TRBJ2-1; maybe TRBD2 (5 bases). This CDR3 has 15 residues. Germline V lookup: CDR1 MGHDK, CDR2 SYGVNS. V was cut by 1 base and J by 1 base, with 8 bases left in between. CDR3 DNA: TGTGCCAGCAGTGAATTGGGGAGTTCCTACAATGAGCAGTTCTTC. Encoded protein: CASSELGSSYNEQFF.

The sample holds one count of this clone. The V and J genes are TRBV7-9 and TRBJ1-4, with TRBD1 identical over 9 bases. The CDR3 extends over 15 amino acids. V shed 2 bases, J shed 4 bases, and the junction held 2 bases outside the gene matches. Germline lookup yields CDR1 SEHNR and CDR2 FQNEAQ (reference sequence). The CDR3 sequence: CASSLMGQGNEKLFF. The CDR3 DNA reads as TGTGCCAGCAGCTTAATGGGACAGGGTAATGAAAAACTGTTTTTT. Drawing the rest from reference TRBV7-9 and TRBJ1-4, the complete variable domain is DTGVSQNPRHKITKRGQNVTFRCDPISEHNRLYWYRQTLGQGPEFLTYFQNEAQLEKSRLLSDRFSAERPKGSFSTLEIQRTEQGDSAMYLCASSLMGQGNEKLFFGSGTQLSVL.

CDR3 DNA sequence: TGCGCCAGCAGCTTAGCCGAACGGCGGGAGCTGTTTTTT. This gives the protein CASSLAERRELFF. This chain links TRBV4-3 with TRBJ2-2; D not resolved. This CDR3 is 13 amino acids long. Between the trimmed V and J ends, which lost 5 bases and 9 bases, there was a span of 13 bases. Germline lookup yields CDR1 LGHNA and CDR2 YSLEER.

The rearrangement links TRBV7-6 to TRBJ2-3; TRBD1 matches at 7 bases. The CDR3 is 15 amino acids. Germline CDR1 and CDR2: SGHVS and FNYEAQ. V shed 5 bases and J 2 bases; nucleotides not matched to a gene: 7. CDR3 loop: CASSLTGQPTDTQYF. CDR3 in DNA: TGTGCCAGCAGCCTGACGGGACAGCCCACAGATACGCAGTATTTT. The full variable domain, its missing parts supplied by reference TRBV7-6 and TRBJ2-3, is GAGVSQSPRYKVTKRGQDVALRCDPISGHVSLYWYRQALGQGPEFLTYFNYEAQQDKSGLPNDRFSAERPEGSISTLTIQRTEQRDSAMYRCASSLTGQPTDTQYFGPGTRLTVL.